This T cell receptor beta chain was profiled in a study of prognosis after radiotherapy for stage I lung cancer. Across the study: Patients were enrolled between early 2018 and January 2019 (all with stage I non-small cell lung cancer). Stereotactic body radiotherapy was never combined with concurrent therapy in any patient.

V was trimmed by 3 bases and J by 1 base, leaving 6 bases between them. Looked up from germline, CDR1 is DFQATT and CDR2 is SNEGSKA (reference sequence). The CDR3 covers 12 residues. Each of the patients had no lymph node involvement on CT and PET/CT and no prior chemotherapy, radiotherapy or other malignancies. This clonotype showed up just a few times. A much larger clone lies a single base off, so this may be a read error. Template was genomic DNA; TCR beta CDR3 amplified in two multiplex PCR rounds. Primers specific to each TRBV and TRBJ gene were used in first-round PCR. The second round, a PCR step, used universal primers. TCRdb redid the calling of the multiplex PCR reads with MiXCR, one entry per CDR3 protein. There are about 22,000 distinct CDR3 sequences in the sample; about 40% occur only once, and roughly 21% lies in the top ten.

The chain carries TRBV20-1 and TRBJ2-5; D is unclear. The source was PBMCs, collected before or after stereotactic body radiation therapy (not recorded which). This sequence originates from a donor aged 50 or older with non-small cell lung cancer. The CDR3 DNA reads as TGCAGTGCTAGGACGGTCCAAGAGACCCAGTACTTC. Translation gives CSARTVQETQYF.